This is a list of T cell receptor beta chains from one sample in a study of cytomegalovirus exposure and HLA in healthy donors. Using immunoSEQ multiplex PCR, the repertoire was profiled, and TCRdb retains in-frame clones only, with some absent. The sample shows fewer than 200,000 clones, around nine tenths of them seen only once. The source material was PBMCs. The receptors originated from a woman aged 18-29 years in good health and CMV-seronegative. The CDR3 runs from the conserved cysteine through the conserved F or W. Each record gives: J gene, clone size, D gene, CDR3 length, V gene, CDR3 DNA, CDR3 protein. The D gene is left open where the match is weak. Size is stated for part of the rows, as once, few or many counts, or as a class when the clone is expanded.

j_call: TRBJ1-5
clone_size: .
d_call: .
cdr3_length: 16
v_call: TRBV29-1
cdr3_nt: TGCAGCGTTGTATTGGGCGGGTATTATAGCAATCAGCCCCAGCATTTT
cdr3_aa: CSVVLGGYYSNQPQHF

j_call: TRBJ1-2
clone_size: .
d_call: .
cdr3_length: 15
v_call: TRBV2
cdr3_nt: TGTGCCAGCAGTCGAATGGGGGGGAACGACTATGGCTACACCTTC
cdr3_aa: CASSRMGGNDYGYTF

j_call: TRBJ2-5
clone_size: few
d_call: .
cdr3_length: 13
v_call: TRBV9
cdr3_nt: TGTGCCAGCAGCGAGGGAGCCCAAGAGACCCAGTACTTC
cdr3_aa: CASSEGAQETQYF

j_call: TRBJ1-1
clone_size: .
d_call: .
cdr3_length: 14
v_call: TRBV14
cdr3_nt: TGTGCCAGCAGCCCAAGACATCAGAACACTGAAGCTTTCTTT
cdr3_aa: CASSPRHQNTEAFF

j_call: TRBJ2-7
clone_size: .
d_call: .
cdr3_length: 12
v_call: TRBV29-1
cdr3_nt: TGCAGCGTTGTGGGCGTCTCGGACGAGCAGTACTTC
cdr3_aa: CSVVGVSDEQYF

j_call: TRBJ2-2
clone_size: .
d_call: .
cdr3_length: 15
v_call: TRBV27
cdr3_nt: TGTGCCAGCTTCCGGCAAGGGGAAAACACCGGGGAGCTGTTTTTT
cdr3_aa: CASFRQGENTGELFF

j_call: TRBJ1-1
clone_size: once
d_call: .
cdr3_length: 14
v_call: TRBV14
cdr3_nt: TGTGCCAGCAGCCAACAGGGGATCAACACTGAAGCTTTCTTT
cdr3_aa: CASSQQGINTEAFF

j_call: TRBJ1-2
clone_size: .
d_call: TRBD1
cdr3_length: 16
v_call: TRBV12-5
cdr3_nt: TGTGCTAGTGGTTTGGCAATTCGACAGGGTGAATATGGCTACACCTTC
cdr3_aa: CASGLAIRQGEYGYTF

j_call: TRBJ2-7
clone_size: .
d_call: .
cdr3_length: 16
v_call: TRBV7-9
cdr3_nt: TGTGCCAGCAGCTTAACACTAGCAGGGAGGAAGAACGAGCAGTACTTC
cdr3_aa: CASSLTLAGRKNEQYF

j_call: TRBJ1-1
clone_size: .
d_call: .
cdr3_length: 13
v_call: TRBV19
cdr3_nt: TGTGCCAGTAGTATAGTCAAGAACACTGAAGCTTTCTTT
cdr3_aa: CASSIVKNTEAFF

j_call: TRBJ1-1
clone_size: .
d_call: .
cdr3_length: 17
v_call: TRBV19
cdr3_nt: TGTGCCAGTAGTATTCGGTCTCTGGGGAGCTTCAACACTGAAGCTTTCTTT
cdr3_aa: CASSIRSLGSFNTEAFF

j_call: TRBJ2-7
clone_size: .
d_call: .
cdr3_length: 13
v_call: TRBV18
cdr3_nt: TGTGCCAGCTCCCCCTCCCGCGCCTACGAGCAGTACTTC
cdr3_aa: CASSPSRAYEQYF

j_call: TRBJ1-4
clone_size: .
d_call: TRBD1
cdr3_length: 14
v_call: TRBV7-9
cdr3_nt: TGTGCCAGCAGCCGCCAGGGGGTTACTGAAAAACTGTTTTTT
cdr3_aa: CASSRQGVTEKLFF

j_call: TRBJ2-1
clone_size: many
d_call: .
cdr3_length: 15
v_call: TRBV5-6
cdr3_nt: TGTGCCAGCAGCCCAACAGGGACAAACCCCAATGAGCAGTTCTTC
cdr3_aa: CASSPTGTNPNEQFF

j_call: TRBJ2-7
clone_size: .
d_call: TRBD1
cdr3_length: 16
v_call: TRBV4-1
cdr3_nt: TGCGCCAGCAGCCAAGAAGGAGACAGGGGGGATGACGAGCAGTACTTC
cdr3_aa: CASSQEGDRGDDEQYF

j_call: TRBJ2-2
clone_size: .
d_call: .
cdr3_length: 15
v_call: TRBV29-1
cdr3_nt: TGCAGCGTGGGGGCCAGCGCGACGAACACCGGGGAGCTGTTTTTT
cdr3_aa: CSVGASATNTGELFF

j_call: TRBJ2-1
clone_size: .
d_call: .
cdr3_length: 15
v_call: TRBV11-2
cdr3_nt: TGTGCCAGCAGCCCACTGGGAGGGGGTAACAATGAGCAGTTCTTC
cdr3_aa: CASSPLGGGNNEQFF

j_call: TRBJ1-1
clone_size: .
d_call: TRBD1
cdr3_length: 17
v_call: TRBV5-1
cdr3_nt: TGCGCCAGCAGCTTGGTGGCAGTGACAGGGGGGGACACTGAAGCTTTCTTT
cdr3_aa: CASSLVAVTGGDTEAFF

j_call: TRBJ2-3
clone_size: .
d_call: .
cdr3_length: 17
v_call: TRBV7-6
cdr3_nt: TGTGCCAGCAGCCCCGTAGGGCTAGCTCGATTGACAGATACGCAGTATTTT
cdr3_aa: CASSPVGLARLTDTQYF

j_call: TRBJ1-4
clone_size: .
d_call: TRBD1
cdr3_length: 15
v_call: TRBV6-5
cdr3_nt: TGTGCCAGCAGAACCCTACAGGGGGTAAATGAAAAACTGTTTTTT
cdr3_aa: CASRTLQGVNEKLFF

j_call: TRBJ2-7
clone_size: .
d_call: .
cdr3_length: 10
v_call: TRBV29-1
cdr3_nt: TGCAGCGTTGGGCCCTACGAGCAGTACTTC
cdr3_aa: CSVGPYEQYF

j_call: TRBJ1-5
clone_size: .
d_call: .
cdr3_length: 13
v_call: TRBV10-3
cdr3_nt: TGTGCGACGAGCAGGGATAGCAATCAGCCCCAGCATTTT
cdr3_aa: CATSRDSNQPQHF